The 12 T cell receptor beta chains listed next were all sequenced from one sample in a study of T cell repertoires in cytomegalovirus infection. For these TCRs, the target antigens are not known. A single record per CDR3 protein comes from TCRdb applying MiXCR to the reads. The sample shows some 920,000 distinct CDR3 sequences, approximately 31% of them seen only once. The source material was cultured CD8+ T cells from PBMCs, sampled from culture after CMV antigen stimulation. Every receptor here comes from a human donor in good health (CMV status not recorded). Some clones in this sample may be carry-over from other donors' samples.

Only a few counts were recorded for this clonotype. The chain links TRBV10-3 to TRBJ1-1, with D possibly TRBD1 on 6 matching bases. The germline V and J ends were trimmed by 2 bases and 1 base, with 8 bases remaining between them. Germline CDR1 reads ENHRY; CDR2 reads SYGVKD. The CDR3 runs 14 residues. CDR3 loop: CAISEGGTNTEAFF. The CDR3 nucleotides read TGTGCCATCAGTGAGGGGGGCACGAACACTGAAGCTTTCTTT.

The CDR3 DNA is TGTGCCAGCGGACCGACAGGGGGTTCGGATGTGCAGTTCTTC. This encodes CASGPTGGSDVQFF. The rearrangement uses TRBV7-9 and TRBJ2-1, with 9 bases matching TRBD1. CDR1 is SEHNR, CDR2 FQNEAQ, per germline (reference sequence). The CDR3 extends over 14 amino acids. The trim removed 8 bases at V and 12 bases at J, leaving 14 bases unmatched.

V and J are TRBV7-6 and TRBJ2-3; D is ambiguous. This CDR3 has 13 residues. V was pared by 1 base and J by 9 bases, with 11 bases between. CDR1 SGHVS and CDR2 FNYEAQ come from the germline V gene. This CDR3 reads CASSLDGSFTQYF. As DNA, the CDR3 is TGTGCCAGCAGCTTAGACGGCAGTTTCACGCAGTATTTT.

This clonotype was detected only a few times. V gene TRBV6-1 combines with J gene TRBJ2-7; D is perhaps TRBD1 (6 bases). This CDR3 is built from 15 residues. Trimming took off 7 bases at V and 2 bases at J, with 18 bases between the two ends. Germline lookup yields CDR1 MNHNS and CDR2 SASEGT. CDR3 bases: TGTGCCAGCACTCTGGGGGTACAGGGTCCCTACGAGCAGTACTTC. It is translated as CASTLGVQGPYEQYF.

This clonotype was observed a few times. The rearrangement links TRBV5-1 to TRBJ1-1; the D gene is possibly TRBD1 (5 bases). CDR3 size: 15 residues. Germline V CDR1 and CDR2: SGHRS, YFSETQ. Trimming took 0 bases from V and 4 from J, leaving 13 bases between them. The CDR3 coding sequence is TGCGCCAGCAGCTTGGACTCAGGGTGGGGCACTGAAGCTTTCTTT. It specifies CASSLDSGWGTEAFF.

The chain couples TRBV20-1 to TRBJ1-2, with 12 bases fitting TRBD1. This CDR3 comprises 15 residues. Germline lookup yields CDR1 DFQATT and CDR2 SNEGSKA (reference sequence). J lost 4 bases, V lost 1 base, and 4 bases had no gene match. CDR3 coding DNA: TGCAGTGCTAGAGTGGGGACAGGGGGCTTCTATGGCTACACCTTC. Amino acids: CSARVGTGGFYGYTF.

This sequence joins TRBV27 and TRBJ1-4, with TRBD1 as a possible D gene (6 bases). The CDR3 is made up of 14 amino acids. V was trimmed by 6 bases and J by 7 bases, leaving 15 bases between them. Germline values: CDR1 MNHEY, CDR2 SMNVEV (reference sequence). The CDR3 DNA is TGTGCCAGCAGCCCTTTTGGGGGGGCTGAAAAACTGTTTTTT. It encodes CASSPFGGAEKLFF.

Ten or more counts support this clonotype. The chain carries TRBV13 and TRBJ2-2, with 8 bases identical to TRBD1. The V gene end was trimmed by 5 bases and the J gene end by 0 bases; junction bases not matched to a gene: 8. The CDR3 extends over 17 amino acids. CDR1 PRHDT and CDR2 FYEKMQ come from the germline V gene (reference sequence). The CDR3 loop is CASSLSSGGSNTGELFF. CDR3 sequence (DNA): TGTGCCAGCAGCCTAAGCTCAGGGGGCTCGAACACCGGGGAGCTGTTTTTT. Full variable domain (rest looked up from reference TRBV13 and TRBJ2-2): AAGVIQSPRHLIKEKRETATLKCYPIPRHDTVYWYQQGPGQDPQFLISFYEKMQSDKGSIPDRFSAQQFSDYHSELNMSSLELGDSALYFCASSLSSGGSNTGELFFGEGSRLTVL.

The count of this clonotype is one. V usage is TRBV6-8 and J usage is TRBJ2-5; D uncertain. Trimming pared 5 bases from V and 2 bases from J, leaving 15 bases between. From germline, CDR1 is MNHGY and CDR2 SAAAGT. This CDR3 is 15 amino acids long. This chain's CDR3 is CASSAPWIAQETQYF. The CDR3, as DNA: TGTGCCAGCAGTGCCCCATGGATAGCTCAAGAGACCCAGTACTTC.

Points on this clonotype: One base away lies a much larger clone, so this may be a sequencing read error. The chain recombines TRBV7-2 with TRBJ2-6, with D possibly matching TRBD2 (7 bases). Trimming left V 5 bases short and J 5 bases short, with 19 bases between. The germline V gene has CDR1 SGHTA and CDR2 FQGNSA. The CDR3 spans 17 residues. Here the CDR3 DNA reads TGTGCCAGCAGCGAAAAGCCCGGGGGGCCTAGGGCCAACGTCCTGACTTTC. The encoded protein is CASSEKPGGPRANVLTF.

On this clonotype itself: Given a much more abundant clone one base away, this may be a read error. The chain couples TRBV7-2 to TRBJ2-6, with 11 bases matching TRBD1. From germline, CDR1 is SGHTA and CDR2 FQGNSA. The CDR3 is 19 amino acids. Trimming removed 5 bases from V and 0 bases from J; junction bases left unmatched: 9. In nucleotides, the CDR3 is TGTGCCAGCAGCACAGATAGGGACAGGGGGGCCTCTGGGGCCAACGTCCTGACTTTC. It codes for CASSTDRDRGASGANVLTF.

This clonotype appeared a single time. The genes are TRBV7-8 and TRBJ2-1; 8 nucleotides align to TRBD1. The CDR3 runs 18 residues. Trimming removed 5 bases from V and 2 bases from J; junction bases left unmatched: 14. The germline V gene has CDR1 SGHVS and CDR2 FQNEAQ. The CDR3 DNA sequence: TGTGCCAGCAGCATTGACCGGCGACAGGGGTCCCCCTACAATGAGCAGTTCTTC. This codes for CASSIDRRQGSPYNEQFF.